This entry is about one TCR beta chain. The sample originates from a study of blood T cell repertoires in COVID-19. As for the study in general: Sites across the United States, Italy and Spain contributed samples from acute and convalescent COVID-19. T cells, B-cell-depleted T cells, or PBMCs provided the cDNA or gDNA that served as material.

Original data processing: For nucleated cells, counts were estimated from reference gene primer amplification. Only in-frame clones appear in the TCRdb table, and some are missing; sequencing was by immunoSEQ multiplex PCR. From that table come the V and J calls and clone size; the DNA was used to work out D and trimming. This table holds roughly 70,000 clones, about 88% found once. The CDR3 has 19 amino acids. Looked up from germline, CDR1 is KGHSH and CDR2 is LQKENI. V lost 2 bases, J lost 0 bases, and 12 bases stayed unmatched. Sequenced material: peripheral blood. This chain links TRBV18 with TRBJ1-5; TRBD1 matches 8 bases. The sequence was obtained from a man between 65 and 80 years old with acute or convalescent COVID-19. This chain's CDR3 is CASSPTLIGGQGSNQPQHF. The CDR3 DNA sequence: TGTGCCAGCTCACCAACCCTAATCGGAGGACAGGGTAGCAATCAGCCCCAGCATTTT.